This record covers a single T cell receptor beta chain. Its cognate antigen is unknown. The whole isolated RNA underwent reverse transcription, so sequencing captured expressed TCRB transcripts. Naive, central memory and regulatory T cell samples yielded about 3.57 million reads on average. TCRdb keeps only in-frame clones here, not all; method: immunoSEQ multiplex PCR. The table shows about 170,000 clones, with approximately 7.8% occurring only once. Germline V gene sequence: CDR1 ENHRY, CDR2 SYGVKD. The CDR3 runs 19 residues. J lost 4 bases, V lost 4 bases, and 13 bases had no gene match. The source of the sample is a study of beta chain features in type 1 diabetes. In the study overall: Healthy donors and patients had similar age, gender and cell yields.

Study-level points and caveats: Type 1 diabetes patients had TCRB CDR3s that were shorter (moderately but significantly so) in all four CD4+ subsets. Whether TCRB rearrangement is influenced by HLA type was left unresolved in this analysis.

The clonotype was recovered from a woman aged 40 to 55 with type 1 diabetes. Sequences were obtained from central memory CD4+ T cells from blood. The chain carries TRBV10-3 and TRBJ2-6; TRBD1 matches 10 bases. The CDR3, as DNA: TGTGCCATCAGTGCCCGACAGGGGGCGAAGAATCTCGGGGCCAACGTCCTGACTTTC. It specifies CAISARQGAKNLGANVLTF.